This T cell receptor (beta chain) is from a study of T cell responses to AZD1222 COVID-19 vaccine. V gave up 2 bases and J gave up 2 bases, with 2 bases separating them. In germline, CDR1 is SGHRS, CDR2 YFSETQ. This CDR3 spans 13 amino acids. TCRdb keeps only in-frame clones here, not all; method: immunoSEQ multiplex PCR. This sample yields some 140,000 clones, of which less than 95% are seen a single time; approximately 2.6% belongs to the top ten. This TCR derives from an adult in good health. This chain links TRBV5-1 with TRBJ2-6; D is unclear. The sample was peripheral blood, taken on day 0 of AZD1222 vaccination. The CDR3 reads CASSFAGANVLTF. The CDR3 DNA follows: TGCGCCAGCAGCTTTGCTGGGGCCAACGTCCTGACTTTC.